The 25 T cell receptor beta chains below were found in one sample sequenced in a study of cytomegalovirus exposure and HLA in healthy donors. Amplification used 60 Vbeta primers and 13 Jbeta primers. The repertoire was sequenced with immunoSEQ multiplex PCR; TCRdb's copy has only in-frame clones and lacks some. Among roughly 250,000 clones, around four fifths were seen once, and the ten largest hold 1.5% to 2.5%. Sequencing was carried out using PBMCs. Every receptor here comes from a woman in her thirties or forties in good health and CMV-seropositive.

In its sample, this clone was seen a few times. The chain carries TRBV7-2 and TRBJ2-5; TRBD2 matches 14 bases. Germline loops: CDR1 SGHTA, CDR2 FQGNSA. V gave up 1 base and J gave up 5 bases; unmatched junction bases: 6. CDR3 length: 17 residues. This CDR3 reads CASSLGGTSGSYETQYF. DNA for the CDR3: TGTGCCAGCAGCTTAGGGGGGACTAGCGGGAGTTATGAGACCCAGTACTTC.

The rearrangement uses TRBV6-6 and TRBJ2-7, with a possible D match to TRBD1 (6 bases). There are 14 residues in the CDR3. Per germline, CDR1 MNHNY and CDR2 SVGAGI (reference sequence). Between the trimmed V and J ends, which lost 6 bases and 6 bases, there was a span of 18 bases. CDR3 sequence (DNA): TGTGCCAGCAGGGACAGCCCTTCCACTGGCGAGCAGTACTTC. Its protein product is CASRDSPSTGEQYF.

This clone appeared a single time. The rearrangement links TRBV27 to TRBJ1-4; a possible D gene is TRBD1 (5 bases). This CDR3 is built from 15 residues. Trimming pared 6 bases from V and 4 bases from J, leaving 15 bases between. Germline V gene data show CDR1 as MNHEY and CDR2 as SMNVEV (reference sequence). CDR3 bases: TGTGCCAGCAGACCCTCTGACAGAGATAATGAAAAACTGTTTTTT. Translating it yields CASRPSDRDNEKLFF.

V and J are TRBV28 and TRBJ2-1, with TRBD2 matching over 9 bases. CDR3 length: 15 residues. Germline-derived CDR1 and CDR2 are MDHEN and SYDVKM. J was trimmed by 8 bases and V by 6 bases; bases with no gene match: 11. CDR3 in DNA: TGTGCCAGCAGCCGTATGGGAGCGGGGGGCGATGAGCAGTTCTTC. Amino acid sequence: CASSRMGAGGDEQFF.

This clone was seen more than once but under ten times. CDR3 amino acids: CASRTGNQPQHF. CDR3 DNA sequence: TGTGCCAGCAGGACAGGGAATCAGCCCCAGCATTTT. The chain has TRBV27 and TRBJ1-5; 7 bases line up with TRBD1. The junction had 0 bases not matched to a gene; V was cut back by 6 bases and J by 4 bases. The CDR3 is made up of 12 amino acids. Per the germline V gene, CDR1 is MNHEY and CDR2 is SMNVEV (reference sequence).

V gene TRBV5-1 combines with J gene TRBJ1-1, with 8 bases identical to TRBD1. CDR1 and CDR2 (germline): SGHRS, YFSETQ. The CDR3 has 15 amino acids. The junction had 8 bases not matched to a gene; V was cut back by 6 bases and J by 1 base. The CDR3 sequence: CASMGRTGPNTEAFF. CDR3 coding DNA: TGCGCCAGCATGGGAAGGACAGGGCCGAACACTGAAGCTTTCTTT.

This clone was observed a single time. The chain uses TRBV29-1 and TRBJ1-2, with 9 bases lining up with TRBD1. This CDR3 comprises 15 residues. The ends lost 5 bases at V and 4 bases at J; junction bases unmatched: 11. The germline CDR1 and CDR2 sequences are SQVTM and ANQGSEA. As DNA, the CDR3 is TGCAGCGTTTGGGACAGGGCGCGCGGCGGCTATGGCTACACCTTC. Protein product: CSVWDRARGGYGYTF.

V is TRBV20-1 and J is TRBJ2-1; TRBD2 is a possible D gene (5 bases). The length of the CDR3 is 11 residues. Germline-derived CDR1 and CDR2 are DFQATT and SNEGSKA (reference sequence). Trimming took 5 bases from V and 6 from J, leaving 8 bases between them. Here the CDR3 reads CSAGGRNEQFF. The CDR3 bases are TGCAGTGCTGGAGGTCGCAATGAGCAGTTCTTC.

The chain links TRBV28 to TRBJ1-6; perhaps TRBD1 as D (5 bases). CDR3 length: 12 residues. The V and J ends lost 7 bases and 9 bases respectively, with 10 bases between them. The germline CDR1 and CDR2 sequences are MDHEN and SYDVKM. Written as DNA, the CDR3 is TGTGCCAGCACAGGGTTTAGTTCACCCCTCCACTTT. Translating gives CASTGFSSPLHF.

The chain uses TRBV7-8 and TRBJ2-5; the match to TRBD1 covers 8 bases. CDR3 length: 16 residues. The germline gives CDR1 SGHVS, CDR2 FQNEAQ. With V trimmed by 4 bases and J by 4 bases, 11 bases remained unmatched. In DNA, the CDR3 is TGTGCCAGCAGCTCGGAAGGGACAGGACACGGAGAGACCCAGTACTTC. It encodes CASSSEGTGHGETQYF. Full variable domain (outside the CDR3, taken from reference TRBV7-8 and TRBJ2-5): GAGVSQSPRYKVAKRGQDVALRCDPISGHVSLFWYQQALGQGPEFLTYFQNEAQLDKSGLPSDRFFAERPEGSVSTLKIQRTQQEDSAVYLCASSSEGTGHGETQYFGPGTRLLVL.

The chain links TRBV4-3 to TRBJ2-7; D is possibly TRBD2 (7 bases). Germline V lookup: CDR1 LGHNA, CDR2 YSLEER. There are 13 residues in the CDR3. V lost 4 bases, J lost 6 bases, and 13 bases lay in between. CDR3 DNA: TGCGCCAGCAGCCTTCTAAGGGGGGGCGAGCAGTACTTC. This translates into CASSLLRGGEQYF.

CDR3 residues: CASTRTGGNTIYF. DNA of the CDR3: TGTGCCAGTACCCGGACGGGAGGAAACACCATATATTTT. The rearrangement links TRBV19 to TRBJ1-3, with D unresolved. This CDR3 contains 13 residues. Per the germline V gene, CDR1 is LNHDA and CDR2 is SQIVND (reference sequence). Trimming shortened V by 7 bases and J by 4 bases, and 11 bases separated the two germline ends.

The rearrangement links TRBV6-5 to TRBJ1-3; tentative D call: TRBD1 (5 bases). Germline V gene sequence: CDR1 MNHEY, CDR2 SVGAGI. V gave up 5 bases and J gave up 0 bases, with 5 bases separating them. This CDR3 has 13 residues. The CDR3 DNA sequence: TGTGCCAGCAGTACAGGCTCTGGAAACACCATATATTTT. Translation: CASSTGSGNTIYF.

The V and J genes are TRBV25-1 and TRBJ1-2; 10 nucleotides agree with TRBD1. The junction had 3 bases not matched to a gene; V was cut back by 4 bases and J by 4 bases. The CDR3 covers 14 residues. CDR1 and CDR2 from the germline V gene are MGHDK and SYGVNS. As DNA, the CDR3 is TGTGCCAGCAGTGCCCGGGACAGGGGCTATGGCTACACCTTC. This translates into CASSARDRGYGYTF.

This chain's CDR3 is CASSTGQGGNQPQHF. CDR3 nucleotides: TGTGCCAGCAGCACGGGACAGGGAGGCAATCAGCCCCAGCATTTT. The V call is TRBV7-2, the J call TRBJ1-5; 9 bases are shared with TRBD1. Germline V lookup: CDR1 SGHTA, CDR2 FQGNSA. V lost 5 bases and J lost 2; bases outside the gene matches: 4. CDR3 length: 15 amino acids.

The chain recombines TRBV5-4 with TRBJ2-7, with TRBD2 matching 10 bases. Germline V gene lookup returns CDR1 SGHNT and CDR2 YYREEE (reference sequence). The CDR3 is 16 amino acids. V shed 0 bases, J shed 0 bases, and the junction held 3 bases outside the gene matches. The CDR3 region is CASSLGASGSSYEQYF. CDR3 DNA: TGTGCCAGCAGCTTGGGGGCTAGCGGGAGCTCCTACGAGCAGTACTTC.

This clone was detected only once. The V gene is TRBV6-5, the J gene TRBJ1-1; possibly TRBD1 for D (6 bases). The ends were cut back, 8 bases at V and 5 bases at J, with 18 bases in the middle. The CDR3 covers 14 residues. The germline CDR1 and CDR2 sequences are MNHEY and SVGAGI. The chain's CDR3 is CASGIGGWATEAFF. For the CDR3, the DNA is TGTGCCAGCGGCATAGGGGGTTGGGCGACTGAAGCTTTCTTT.

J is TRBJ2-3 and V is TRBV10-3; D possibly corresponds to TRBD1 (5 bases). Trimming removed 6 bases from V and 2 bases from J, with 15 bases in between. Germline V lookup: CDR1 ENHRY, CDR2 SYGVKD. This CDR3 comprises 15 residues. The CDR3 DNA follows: TGTGCCATCAGGGCACAACAGGCACTCACAGATACGCAGTATTTT. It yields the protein CAIRAQQALTDTQYF.

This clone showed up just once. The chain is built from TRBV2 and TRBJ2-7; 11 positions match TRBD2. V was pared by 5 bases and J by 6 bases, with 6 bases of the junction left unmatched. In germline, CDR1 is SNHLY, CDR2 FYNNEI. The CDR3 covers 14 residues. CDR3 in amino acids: CASSYTSGSSEQYF. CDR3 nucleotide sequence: TGTGCCAGCAGTTATACTAGCGGGAGCTCCGAGCAGTACTTC.

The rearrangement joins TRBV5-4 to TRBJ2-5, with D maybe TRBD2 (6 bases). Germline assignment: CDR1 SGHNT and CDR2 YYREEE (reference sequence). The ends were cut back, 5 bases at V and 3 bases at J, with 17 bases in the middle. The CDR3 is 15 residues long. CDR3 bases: TGTGCCAGCAGTCGTCCGGGAGAAGCGGAAGAGACCCAGTACTTC. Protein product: CASSRPGEAEETQYF.

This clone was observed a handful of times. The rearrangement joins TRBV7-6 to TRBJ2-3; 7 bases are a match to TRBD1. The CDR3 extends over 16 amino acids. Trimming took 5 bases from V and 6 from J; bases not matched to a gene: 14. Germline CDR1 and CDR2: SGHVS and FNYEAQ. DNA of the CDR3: TGTGCCAGCAGCCCATTGACAGGGCGGAGTTTGGATACGCAGTATTTT. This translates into CASSPLTGRSLDTQYF.

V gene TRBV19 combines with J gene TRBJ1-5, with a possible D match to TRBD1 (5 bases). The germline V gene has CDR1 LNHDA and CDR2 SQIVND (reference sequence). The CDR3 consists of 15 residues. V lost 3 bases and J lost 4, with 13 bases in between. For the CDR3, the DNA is TGTGCCAGTAGTATCGACCAGGGCCGGAATCAGCCCCAGCATTTT. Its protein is CASSIDQGRNQPQHF.

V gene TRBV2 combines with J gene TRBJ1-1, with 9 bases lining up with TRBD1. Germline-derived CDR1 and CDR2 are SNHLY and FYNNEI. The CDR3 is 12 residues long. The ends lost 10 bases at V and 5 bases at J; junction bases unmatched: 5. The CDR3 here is CAKGQGGTEAFF. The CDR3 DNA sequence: TGTGCCAAGGGACAGGGAGGGACTGAAGCTTTCTTT.

CDR3 DNA: TGTGCCAGCAGCTTAGAGGGACAGGGGGCAGGAGATACGCAGTATTTT. It encodes CASSLEGQGAGDTQYF. J is TRBJ2-3 and V is TRBV7-6; TRBD1 aligns across 12 bases. This CDR3 comprises 16 residues. V was clipped by 1 base and J by 5 bases; unmatched bases: 4. The germline V gene encodes CDR1 SGHVS and CDR2 FNYEAQ.

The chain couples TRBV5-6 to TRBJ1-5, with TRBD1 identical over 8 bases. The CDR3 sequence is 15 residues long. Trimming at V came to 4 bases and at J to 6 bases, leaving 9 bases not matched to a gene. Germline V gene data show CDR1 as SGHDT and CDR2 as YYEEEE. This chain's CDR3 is CASSLTQGVGQPQHF. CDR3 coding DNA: TGTGCCAGCAGCCTCACACAGGGGGTAGGTCAGCCCCAGCATTTT.